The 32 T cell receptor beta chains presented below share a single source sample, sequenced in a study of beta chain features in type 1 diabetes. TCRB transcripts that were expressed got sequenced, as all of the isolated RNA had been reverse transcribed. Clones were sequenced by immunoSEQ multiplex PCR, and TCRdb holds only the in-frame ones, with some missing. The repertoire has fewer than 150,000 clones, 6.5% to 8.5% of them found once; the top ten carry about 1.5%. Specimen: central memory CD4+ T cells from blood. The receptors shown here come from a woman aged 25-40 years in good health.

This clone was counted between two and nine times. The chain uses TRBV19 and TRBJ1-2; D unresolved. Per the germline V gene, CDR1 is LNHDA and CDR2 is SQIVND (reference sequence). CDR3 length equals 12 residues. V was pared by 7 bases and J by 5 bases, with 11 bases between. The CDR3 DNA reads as TGTGCCAGTACCAACTTTTTGTATGGCTACACCTTC. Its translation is CASTNFLYGYTF.

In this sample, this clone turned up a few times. CDR3 nucleotides: TGTGCCAGCAGCTTACAGCGGGGGAGCTACGAGCAGTACTTC. Its translation: CASSLQRGSYEQYF. This rearrangement joins TRBV7-2 to TRBJ2-7; TRBD2 matches 8 bases. Trimming removed 2 bases from V and 3 bases from J; junction bases left unmatched: 3. The CDR3 runs 14 residues. Germline V gene lookup returns CDR1 SGHTA and CDR2 FQGNSA.

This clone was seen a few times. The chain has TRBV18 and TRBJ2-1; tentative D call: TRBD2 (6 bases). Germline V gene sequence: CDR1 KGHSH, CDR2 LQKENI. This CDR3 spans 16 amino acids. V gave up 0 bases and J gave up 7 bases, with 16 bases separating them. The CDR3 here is CASSPPLGGPVNEQFF. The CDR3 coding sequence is TGTGCCAGCTCACCACCCCTCGGGGGTCCCGTGAATGAGCAGTTCTTC.

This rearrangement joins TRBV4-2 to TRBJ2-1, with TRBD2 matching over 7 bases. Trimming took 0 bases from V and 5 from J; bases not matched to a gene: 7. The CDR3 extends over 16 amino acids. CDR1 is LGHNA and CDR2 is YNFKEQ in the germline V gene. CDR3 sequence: CASSQDSRGRHNEQFF. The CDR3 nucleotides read TGTGCCAGCAGCCAAGATTCGCGCGGGAGACACAATGAGCAGTTCTTC.

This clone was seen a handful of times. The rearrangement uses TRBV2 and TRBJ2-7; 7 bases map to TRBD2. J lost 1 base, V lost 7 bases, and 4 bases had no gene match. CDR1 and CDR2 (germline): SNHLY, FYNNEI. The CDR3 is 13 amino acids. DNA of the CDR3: TGTGCCAGCATGGGAGGGTCGTCCTACGAGCAGTACTTC. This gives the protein CASMGGSSYEQYF. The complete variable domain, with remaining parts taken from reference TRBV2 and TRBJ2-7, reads EPEVTQTPSHQVTQMGQEVILRCVPISNHLYFYWYRQILGQKVEFLVSFYNNEISEKSEIFDDQFSVERPDGSNFTLKIRSTKLEDSAMYFCASMGGSSYEQYFGPGTRLTVT.

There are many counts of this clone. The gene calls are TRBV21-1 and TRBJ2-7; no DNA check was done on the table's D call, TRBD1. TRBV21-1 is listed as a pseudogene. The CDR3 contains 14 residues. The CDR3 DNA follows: TGTGCCAGCAGGGGACAGGGCGGAAGCTACGAGCAGTACTTC. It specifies CASRGQGGSYEQYF.

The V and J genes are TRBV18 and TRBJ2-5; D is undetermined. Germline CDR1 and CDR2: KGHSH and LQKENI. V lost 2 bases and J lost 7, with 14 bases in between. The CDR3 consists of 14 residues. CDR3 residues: CASSPDPVRGTQYF. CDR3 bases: TGTGCCAGCTCACCAGACCCAGTACGAGGGACCCAGTACTTC.

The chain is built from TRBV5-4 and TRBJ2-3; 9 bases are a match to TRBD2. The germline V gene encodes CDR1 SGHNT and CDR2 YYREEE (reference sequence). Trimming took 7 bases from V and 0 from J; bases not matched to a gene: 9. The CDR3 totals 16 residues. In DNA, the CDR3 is TGTGCCAGCTCCCGACTAGCGGATACTAGCACAGATACGCAGTATTTT. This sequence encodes CASSRLADTSTDTQYF.

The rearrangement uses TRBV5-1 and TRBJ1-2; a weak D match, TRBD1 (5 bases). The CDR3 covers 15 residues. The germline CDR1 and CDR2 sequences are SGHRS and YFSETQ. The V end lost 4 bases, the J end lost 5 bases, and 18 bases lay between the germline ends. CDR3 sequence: CASSNPWGLIYGYTF. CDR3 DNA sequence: TGCGCCAGCAGCAACCCTTGGGGCTTAATTTATGGCTACACCTTC.

The CDR3 DNA is TGTGCCAGCAGTTTAATAGGGAGCACCGGGGAGCTGTTTTTT. It is translated as CASSLIGSTGELFF. The rearrangement joins TRBV6-5 to TRBJ2-2, with D possibly TRBD2 on 5 matching bases. V lost 4 bases to trimming and J lost 4 bases, with 10 bases between them. The CDR3 covers 14 residues. CDR1 is MNHEY and CDR2 is SVGAGI in the germline V gene.

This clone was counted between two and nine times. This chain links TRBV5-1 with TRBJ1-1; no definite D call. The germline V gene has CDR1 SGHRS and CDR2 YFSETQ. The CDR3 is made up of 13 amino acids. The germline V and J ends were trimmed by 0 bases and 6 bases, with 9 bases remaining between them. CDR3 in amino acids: CASSLESLAEAFF. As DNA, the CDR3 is TGCGCCAGCAGCTTGGAATCTTTAGCTGAAGCTTTCTTT.

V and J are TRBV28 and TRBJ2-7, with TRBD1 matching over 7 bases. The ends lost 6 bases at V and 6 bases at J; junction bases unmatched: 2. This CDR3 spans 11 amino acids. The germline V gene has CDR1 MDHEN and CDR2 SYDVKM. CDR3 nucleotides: TGTGCCAGCAGGACAGGGTTCGAGCAGTACTTC. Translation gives CASRTGFEQYF. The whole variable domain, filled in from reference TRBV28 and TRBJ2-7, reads DVKVTQSSRYLVKRTGEKVFLECVQDMDHENMFWYRQDPGLGLRLIYFSYDVKMKEKGDIPEGYSVSREKKERFSLILESASTNQTSMYLCASRTGFEQYFGPGTRLTVT.

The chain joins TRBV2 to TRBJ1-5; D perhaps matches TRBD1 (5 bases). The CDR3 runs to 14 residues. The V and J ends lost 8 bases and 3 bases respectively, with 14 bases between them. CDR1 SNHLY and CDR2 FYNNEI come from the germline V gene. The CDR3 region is CASELQGNNQPQHF. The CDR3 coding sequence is TGTGCCAGCGAGCTTCAGGGCAACAATCAGCCCCAGCATTTT.

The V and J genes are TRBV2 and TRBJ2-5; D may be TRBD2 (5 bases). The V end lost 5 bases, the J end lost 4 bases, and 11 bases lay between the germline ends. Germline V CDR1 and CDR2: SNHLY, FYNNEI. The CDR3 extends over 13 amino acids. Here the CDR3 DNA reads TGTGCCAGCAGTCAAACTAGGTCAGAGACCCAGTACTTC. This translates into CASSQTRSETQYF.

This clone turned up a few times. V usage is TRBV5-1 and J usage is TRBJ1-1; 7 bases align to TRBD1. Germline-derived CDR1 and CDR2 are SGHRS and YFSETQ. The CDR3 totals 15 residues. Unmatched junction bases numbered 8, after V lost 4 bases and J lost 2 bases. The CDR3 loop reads CASSLGTAINTEAFF. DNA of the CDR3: TGCGCCAGCAGCCTCGGGACAGCAATTAACACTGAAGCTTTCTTT. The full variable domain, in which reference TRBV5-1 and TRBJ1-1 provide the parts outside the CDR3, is KAGVTQTPRYLIKTRGQQVTLSCSPISGHRSVSWYQQTPGQGLQFLFEYFSETQRNKGNFPGRFSGRQFSNSRSEMNVSTLELGDSALYLCASSLGTAINTEAFFGQGTRLTVV.

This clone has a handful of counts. The DNA of the CDR3 is TGTGCCAGCAGCACGCCAGCGGGAGGGTCCTACAATGAGCAGTTCTTC. It specifies CASSTPAGGSYNEQFF. This sequence joins TRBV5-4 and TRBJ2-1, with 10 bases aligning to TRBD2. J gave up 1 base and V 4 bases, and 5 bases lay outside the gene matches. Germline V gene lookup returns CDR1 SGHNT and CDR2 YYREEE (reference sequence). The CDR3 totals 16 residues. Looking up the rest from reference TRBV5-4 and TRBJ2-1 gives the full variable domain: ETGVTQSPTHLIKTRGQQVTLRCSSQSGHNTVSWYQQALGQGPQFIFQYYREEENGRGNFPPRFSGLQFPNYSSELNVNALELDDSALYLCASSTPAGGSYNEQFFGPGTRLTVL.

The CDR3: CASSVDRGAGYTF. For the CDR3, the DNA is TGCGCCAGCAGCGTAGACAGGGGAGCTGGCTACACCTTC. J is TRBJ1-2 and V is TRBV4-1; TRBD1 agrees at 8 bases. V was clipped by 5 bases and J by 7 bases; unmatched bases: 6. This CDR3 is 13 amino acids long. Germline V CDR1 and CDR2: MGHRA, YSYEKL.

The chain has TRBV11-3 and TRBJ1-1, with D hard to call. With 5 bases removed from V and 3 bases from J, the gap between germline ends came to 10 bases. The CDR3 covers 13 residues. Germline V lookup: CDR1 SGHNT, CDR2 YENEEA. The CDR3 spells CASSHQEDTEAFF. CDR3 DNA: TGTGCCAGCAGCCACCAGGAGGACACTGAAGCTTTCTTT.

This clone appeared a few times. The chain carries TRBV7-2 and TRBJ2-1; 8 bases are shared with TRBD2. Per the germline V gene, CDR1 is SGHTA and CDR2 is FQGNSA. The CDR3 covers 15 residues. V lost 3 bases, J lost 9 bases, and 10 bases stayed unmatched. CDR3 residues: CASSFGTGGPSEQFF. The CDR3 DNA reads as TGTGCCAGCAGCTTTGGGACGGGAGGGCCTAGTGAGCAGTTCTTC.

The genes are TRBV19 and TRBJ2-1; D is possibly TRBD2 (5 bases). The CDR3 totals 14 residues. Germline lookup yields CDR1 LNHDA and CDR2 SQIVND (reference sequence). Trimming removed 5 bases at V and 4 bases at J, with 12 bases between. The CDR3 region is CASSPGLYYNEQFF. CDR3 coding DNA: TGTGCCAGTAGTCCAGGACTTTATTACAATGAGCAGTTCTTC.

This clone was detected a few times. The CDR3 DNA sequence: TGTGCCAGCAGCATTGGGGGGACAGAGTCCTACGAGCAGTACTTC. It specifies CASSIGGTESYEQYF. The chain is built from TRBV28 and TRBJ2-7, with D maybe TRBD1 (7 bases). Looked up from germline, CDR1 is MDHEN and CDR2 is SYDVKM. The CDR3 totals 15 residues. V was pared by 6 bases and J by 1 base, with 16 bases between.

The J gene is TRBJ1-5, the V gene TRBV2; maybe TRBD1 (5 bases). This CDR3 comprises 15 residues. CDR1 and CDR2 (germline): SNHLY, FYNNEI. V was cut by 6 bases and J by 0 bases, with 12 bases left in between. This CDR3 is CASRGLRDSNQPQHF. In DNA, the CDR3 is TGTGCCAGCAGAGGTCTCAGGGATAGCAATCAGCCCCAGCATTTT. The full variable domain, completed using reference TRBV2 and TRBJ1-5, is EPEVTQTPSHQVTQMGQEVILRCVPISNHLYFYWYRQILGQKVEFLVSFYNNEISEKSEIFDDQFSVERPDGSNFTLKIRSTKLEDSAMYFCASRGLRDSNQPQHFGDGTRLSIL.

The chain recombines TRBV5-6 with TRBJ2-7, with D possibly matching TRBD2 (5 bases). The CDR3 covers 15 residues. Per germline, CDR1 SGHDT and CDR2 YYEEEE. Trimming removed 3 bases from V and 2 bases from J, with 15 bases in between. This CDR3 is CASSWRVGVAYEQYF. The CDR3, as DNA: TGTGCCAGCAGCTGGCGGGTGGGAGTAGCCTACGAGCAGTACTTC. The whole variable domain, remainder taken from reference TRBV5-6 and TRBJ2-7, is DAGVTQSPTHLIKTRGQQVTLRCSPKSGHDTVSWYQQALGQGPQFIFQYYEEEERQRGNFPDRFSGHQFPNYSSELNVNALLLGDSALYLCASSWRVGVAYEQYFGPGTRLTVT.

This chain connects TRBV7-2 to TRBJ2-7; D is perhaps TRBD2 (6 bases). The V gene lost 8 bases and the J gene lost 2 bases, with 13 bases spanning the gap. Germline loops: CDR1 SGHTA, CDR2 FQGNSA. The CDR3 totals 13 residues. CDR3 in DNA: TGTGCCAGCGCCCTGGAGGGACCCTACGAGCAGTACTTC. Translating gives CASALEGPYEQYF.

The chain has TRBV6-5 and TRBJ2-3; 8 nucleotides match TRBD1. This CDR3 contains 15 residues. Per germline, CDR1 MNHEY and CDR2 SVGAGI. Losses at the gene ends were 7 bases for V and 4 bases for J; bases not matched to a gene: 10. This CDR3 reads CASKRTGGVADTQYF. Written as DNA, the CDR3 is TGTGCCAGCAAAAGAACAGGGGGAGTTGCAGATACGCAGTATTTT.

CDR3 in amino acids: CASSLVTSGRTYTGELFF. Written as DNA, the CDR3 is TGTGCCAGCAGCTTAGTCACTAGCGGGAGGACTTACACCGGGGAGCTGTTTTTT. The gene calls are TRBV7-8 and TRBJ2-2; 12 nucleotides match TRBD2. V dropped 1 base and J dropped 3; count of bases not matched to a gene: 6. The germline V gene encodes CDR1 SGHVS and CDR2 FQNEAQ. CDR3 length: 18 amino acids.

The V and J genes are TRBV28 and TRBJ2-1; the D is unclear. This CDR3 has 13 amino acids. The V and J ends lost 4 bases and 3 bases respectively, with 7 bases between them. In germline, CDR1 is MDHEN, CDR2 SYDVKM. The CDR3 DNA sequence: TGTGCCAGCAGTTACTCGAACTACAATGAGCAGTTCTTC. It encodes CASSYSNYNEQFF.

The CDR3 spells CASSYWDRAETQYF. CDR3 DNA: TGTGCCAGCAGTTACTGGGACAGGGCCGAGACCCAGTACTTC. V usage is TRBV6-5 and J usage is TRBJ2-5, with 9 bases fitting TRBD1. CDR1 is MNHEY and CDR2 is SVGAGI in the germline V gene. The CDR3 is made up of 14 amino acids. J gave up 5 bases and V 1 base, and 2 bases lay outside the gene matches.

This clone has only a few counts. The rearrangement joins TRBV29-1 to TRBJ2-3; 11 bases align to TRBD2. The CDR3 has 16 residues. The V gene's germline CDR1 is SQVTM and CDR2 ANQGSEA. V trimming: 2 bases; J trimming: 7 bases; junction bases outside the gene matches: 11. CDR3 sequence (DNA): TGCAGCGTTGAATTAGCGGGAGGGCCACACCCCAATACGCAGTATTTT. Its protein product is CSVELAGGPHPNTQYF.

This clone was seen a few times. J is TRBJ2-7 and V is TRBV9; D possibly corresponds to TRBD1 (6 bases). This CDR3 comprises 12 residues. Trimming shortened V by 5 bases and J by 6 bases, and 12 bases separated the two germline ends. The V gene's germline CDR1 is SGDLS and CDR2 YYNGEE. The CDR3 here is CASSTGFPEQYF. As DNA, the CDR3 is TGTGCCAGCAGTACAGGGTTTCCCGAGCAGTACTTC.

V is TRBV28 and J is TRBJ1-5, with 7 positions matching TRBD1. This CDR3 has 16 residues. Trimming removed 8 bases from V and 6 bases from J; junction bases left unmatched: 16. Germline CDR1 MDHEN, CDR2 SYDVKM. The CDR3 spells CASSSRDREVSQPQHF. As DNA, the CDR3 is TGTGCCAGCTCTTCCCGCGACAGGGAGGTATCTCAGCCCCAGCATTTT.

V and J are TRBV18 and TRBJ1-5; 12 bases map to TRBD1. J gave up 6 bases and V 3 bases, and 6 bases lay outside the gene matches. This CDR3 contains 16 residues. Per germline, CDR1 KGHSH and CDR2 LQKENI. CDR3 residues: CASSPRDRGLGQPQHF. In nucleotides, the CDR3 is TGTGCCAGCTCACCTCGGGACAGGGGGCTTGGTCAGCCCCAGCATTTT.